The source of this T cell receptor (beta chain) is a study of CXCR3-negative and CXCR3-positive naive CD8 T cells. Study-wide results and caveats: Comparably high diversity marked both naive subsets, whereas memory CD8+ cells had much lower diversity.

This CDR3 region has 16 residues. The germline CDR1 and CDR2 sequences are SQVTM and ANQGSEA. As for this clonotype: Antigen: not known.

UMI-labeled TRB cDNA libraries were prepared by 5' RACE. TCRdb re-called the 5' RACE reads and catalogs CDR3 proteins one per entry, DNA excluded. The sample has more than 50,000 distinct CDR3 sequences. Subsets of CD8+ T cells were each sorted in triplicate at around 320,000 cells apiece. The clonotype was recovered from a human donor in good health. Some clones in this sample may be carry-over from other donors' samples. Sequencing was done on a sample of naive CXCR3- CD8+ T cells from blood. Subset in this sample: CD45RO-CCR7+CD27+CD95- naive CD8+ T cells lacking CXCR3 (TNR3-). The chain joins TRBV29-1 to TRBJ2-2; TCRdb's assignment of TRBD2 cannot be checked, as there is no DNA. This CDR3 is CSVEARGGGYTGELFF.